The 24 T cell receptor beta chains reported below all come from one sample, sequenced in a study of PD-1 blockade in classical Hodgkin lymphoma. Libraries were prepared by immunoSEQ multiplex PCR; TCRdb keeps only in-frame clonotypes and omits some of them. The sample lists approximately 25,000 clones; more than 60% were seen once. After autologous stem cell transplantation all patients relapsed, and prior brentuximab vedotin exposure differed between cohorts. The CD4+ T cells used were purified from thawed PBMCs through magnetic negative selection. The sample was CD4+ T cells from blood, taken at baseline. The receptors stem from a human donor with classical Hodgkin lymphoma.

The chain is built from TRBV27 and TRBJ2-5; 10 bases align to TRBD2. The CDR3 has 15 residues. Germline CDR1 reads MNHEY; CDR2 reads SMNVEV (reference sequence). Germline trimming cut 1 base from V and 4 bases from J; bases unmatched to any gene: 3. The CDR3 coding sequence is TGTGCCAGCAGTTTATGGGGACTAGCGATAGAGACCCAGTACTTC. This translates into CASSLWGLAIETQYF.

The chain recombines TRBV28 with TRBJ1-2; weak D call: TRBD1 (6 bases). The germline V gene encodes CDR1 MDHEN and CDR2 SYDVKM. The ends were cut back, 2 bases at V and 4 bases at J, with 14 bases in the middle. The CDR3 totals 15 residues. CDR3 amino acids: CASSLNAGEIYGYTF. In DNA form, the CDR3 reads TGTGCCAGCAGTTTAAATGCAGGGGAAATCTATGGCTACACCTTC.

The chain recombines TRBV11-3 with TRBJ2-1, with TRBD2 as a possible D gene (6 bases). Trimming stripped 1 base from V and 6 bases from J, with 10 bases between. The CDR3 runs to 14 residues. In germline, CDR1 is SGHNT, CDR2 YENEEA. CDR3 sequence (DNA): TGTGCCAGCAGCTTAGGTAACGGGGGCAATGAGCAGTTCTTC. As protein: CASSLGNGGNEQFF.

This clone was counted only a few times. The chain is built from TRBV5-1 and TRBJ1-1; TRBD1 is a possible D gene (5 bases). Germline CDR1 is SGHRS and CDR2 is YFSETQ. The CDR3 covers 17 residues. V shed 2 bases and J shed 4 bases, with 21 bases lying between them. CDR3 residues: CASSFREGMGSSTEAFF. DNA for the CDR3: TGCGCCAGCAGCTTTAGAGAGGGGATGGGCAGTAGCACTGAAGCTTTCTTT.

The chain recombines TRBV2 with TRBJ2-2; D unclear. The V end lost 4 bases, the J end lost 4 bases, and 10 bases lay between the germline ends. Per the germline V gene, CDR1 is SNHLY and CDR2 is FYNNEI. This CDR3 is 14 amino acids long. Here the CDR3 reads CASSVQGSTGELFF. The CDR3 bases are TGTGCCAGCAGTGTCCAAGGATCCACCGGGGAGCTGTTTTTT.

The J gene is TRBJ2-1, the V gene TRBV11-2, with 9 bases that match TRBD2. CDR1 is SGHAT, CDR2 FQNNGV, per germline. The CDR3 totals 15 residues. The V and J ends lost 3 bases and 4 bases, in that order; junction bases with no gene match: 4. For the CDR3, the DNA is TGTGCCAGCAGCTTCAGCGGGGGGCCTTACAATGAGCAGTTCTTC. Protein sequence: CASSFSGGPYNEQFF.

There are a few counts of this clone. The rearrangement uses TRBV10-3 and TRBJ2-7; no definite D call. The CDR3 spans 12 residues. CDR1 and CDR2 (germline): ENHRY, SYGVKD. Deletions cut 5 bases from V and 0 bases from J, with 5 bases between. In DNA form, the CDR3 reads TGTGCCATCAGTCTCAGCTCCTACGAGCAGTACTTC. Its protein product is CAISLSSYEQYF.

The genes are TRBV11-2 and TRBJ1-4; 8 bases are shared with TRBD1. Germline V CDR1 and CDR2: SGHAT, FQNNGV. Losses at the gene ends were 5 bases for V and 13 bases for J; bases not matched to a gene: 6. The CDR3 runs 12 residues. In nucleotides, the CDR3 is TGTGCCAGCAGCCCGGACAGGGAGCGACTGTTTTTT. Translation gives CASSPDRERLFF.

The chain combines TRBV2 with TRBJ2-1, with 8 bases lining up with TRBD2. The trim removed 2 bases at V and 2 bases at J, leaving 8 bases unmatched. The CDR3 sequence is 17 residues long. CDR1 SNHLY and CDR2 FYNNEI come from the germline V gene. The CDR3 loop is CASSEWGSGAPYNEQFF. CDR3 in DNA: TGTGCCAGCAGTGAATGGGGTAGCGGGGCCCCCTACAATGAGCAGTTCTTC. Supplemented by reference TRBV2 and TRBJ2-1, the full variable domain reads EPEVTQTPSHQVTQMGQEVILRCVPISNHLYFYWYRQILGQKVEFLVSFYNNEISEKSEIFDDQFSVERPDGSNFTLKIRSTKLEDSAMYFCASSEWGSGAPYNEQFFGPGTRLTVL.

The CDR3 bases are TGTGCCTGGAGCGCCGGGGGTGGCTACGAGCAGTACTTC. Residues: CAWSAGGGYEQYF. The chain is built from TRBV30 and TRBJ2-7, with D perhaps TRBD2 (6 bases). Germline CDR1 and CDR2: GTSNPN and SVGIG (reference sequence). The germline V and J ends were trimmed by 3 bases and 3 bases, with 12 bases remaining between them. CDR3 length equals 13 residues.

This chain connects TRBV5-1 to TRBJ1-1, with D uncertain. From germline, CDR1 is SGHRS and CDR2 YFSETQ. The germline V and J ends were trimmed by 0 bases and 4 bases, with 10 bases remaining between them. This CDR3 is 14 amino acids long. The CDR3 reads CASSLEPEGTEAFF. Here the CDR3 DNA reads TGCGCCAGCAGCTTGGAACCCGAGGGCACTGAAGCTTTCTTT.

The gene calls are TRBV7-9 and TRBJ1-5, with D perhaps TRBD1 (6 bases). The CDR3 has 14 amino acids. With 5 bases removed from V and 8 bases from J, the gap between germline ends came to 16 bases. Germline V lookup: CDR1 SEHNR, CDR2 FQNEAQ (reference sequence). CDR3 nucleotide sequence: TGTGCCAGCAGCCCGTGGGGGCGCGGGGAGCCCCAGCATTTT. It codes for CASSPWGRGEPQHF.

The genes are TRBV4-2 and TRBJ2-1; 10 nucleotides line up with TRBD2. Unmatched junction bases numbered 11, after V lost 1 base and J lost 5 bases. The CDR3 spans 18 residues. The V gene's germline CDR1 is LGHNA and CDR2 YNFKEQ. The CDR3 DNA reads TGTGCCAGCAGCCAAGTAAGCCCCCTAGCGGGGGAAAACAATGAGCAGTTCTTC. It yields the protein CASSQVSPLAGENNEQFF.

V gene TRBV5-4 combines with J gene TRBJ1-1; TRBD1 might be the D (6 bases). Germline V gives CDR1 SGHNT, CDR2 YYREEE (reference sequence). The V end lost 3 bases, the J end lost 3 bases, and 15 bases lay between the germline ends. CDR3 length: 15 amino acids. CDR3 residues: CASSSGGTWDTEAFF. CDR3 sequence (DNA): TGTGCCAGCAGCTCGGGGGGGACATGGGACACTGAAGCTTTCTTT.

The chain joins TRBV7-9 to TRBJ1-1; a possible D gene is TRBD1 (5 bases). The CDR3 is 14 amino acids. Germline CDR1 and CDR2: SEHNR and FQNEAQ (reference sequence). V was pared by 5 bases and J by 4 bases, with 14 bases between. The CDR3 coding sequence is TGTGCCAGCAGCCCGATGGGGGGATCCACTGAAGCTTTCTTT. Its translation: CASSPMGGSTEAFF.

The chain links TRBV6-6 to TRBJ1-5; D is undetermined. This CDR3 is built from 13 residues. Germline V gene data show CDR1 as MNHNY and CDR2 as SVGAGI (reference sequence). The V end was cut by 5 bases, the J end by 0 bases, with 5 bases between. In nucleotides, the CDR3 is TGTGCCAGCAGTCAGTATAGCAATCAGCCCCAGCATTTT. The encoded protein is CASSQYSNQPQHF.

This clone was picked up one time. The chain has TRBV7-2 and TRBJ2-3; TRBD2 might be the D (6 bases). The CDR3 spans 14 residues. Trimming left V 6 bases short and J 1 base short, with 11 bases between. Germline values: CDR1 SGHTA, CDR2 FQGNSA. The CDR3 DNA sequence: TGTGCCAGCAGTCGGGGGTGGGGCACAGATACGCAGTATTTT. Its protein is CASSRGWGTDTQYF.

J is TRBJ2-7 and V is TRBV29-1; D unresolved. Trimming cost V 4 bases and J 0 bases, with 7 bases left between them. CDR3 length: 12 residues. The germline CDR1 and CDR2 sequences are SQVTM and ANQGSEA. For the CDR3, the DNA is TGCAGCGTTGGAAAGGACTCCTACGAGCAGTACTTC. Amino acids: CSVGKDSYEQYF.

This chain connects TRBV19 to TRBJ1-2, with D maybe TRBD1 (5 bases). CDR3 size: 14 residues. Germline CDR1 LNHDA, CDR2 SQIVND (reference sequence). Trimming removed 5 bases at V and 5 bases at J, with 15 bases between. The CDR3, as DNA: TGTGCCAGTAGTCCCTCCGGGGGGGTGTATGGCTACACCTTC. Its translation is CASSPSGGVYGYTF.

J is TRBJ1-3 and V is TRBV28, with D uncertain. Trimming cost V 3 bases and J 0 bases, with 12 bases left between them. CDR1 and CDR2 (germline): MDHEN, SYDVKM. The length of the CDR3 is 16 residues. The CDR3 coding sequence is TGTGCCAGCAGTTTGTCCGGGTTCAGCTCTGGAAACACCATATATTTT. This translates into CASSLSGFSSGNTIYF.

This clone was seen a few times. The chain is built from TRBV19 and TRBJ2-1, with TRBD2 matching 12 bases. The CDR3 consists of 16 residues. From germline, CDR1 is LNHDA and CDR2 SQIVND (reference sequence). The J segment lost 1 base and the V segment lost 3 bases, leaving 1 base of the junction unmatched. The CDR3 DNA reads TGTGCCAGTAGTATGACTAGCGGGGGATCCTACAATGAGCAGTTCTTC. Translated: CASSMTSGGSYNEQFF.

The chain has TRBV2 and TRBJ1-1; D gene ambiguous. The V gene's germline CDR1 is SNHLY and CDR2 FYNNEI. V was shortened by 4 bases and J by 1 base, with 7 bases between the two germline ends. This CDR3 is 13 amino acids long. The CDR3 loop reads CASSVYGNTEAFF. Written as DNA, the CDR3 is TGTGCCAGCAGTGTATACGGGAACACTGAAGCTTTCTTT.

The chain has TRBV7-2 and TRBJ1-2; D possibly corresponds to TRBD1 (5 bases). CDR3 size: 15 residues. V was cut by 1 base and J by 8 bases, with 17 bases left in between. Germline V gene sequence: CDR1 SGHTA, CDR2 FQGNSA. The CDR3 nucleotides read TGTGCCAGCAGCTTAGGTGGGGCGGGGGTGGACGGCTACACCTTC. Its translation: CASSLGGAGVDGYTF.

The J gene is TRBJ2-5, the V gene TRBV4-3; the D gene is possibly TRBD1 (7 bases). This CDR3 is 16 amino acids long. The germline V gene encodes CDR1 LGHNA and CDR2 YSLEER. The V end was cut by 4 bases, the J end by 7 bases, with 22 bases between. CDR3 coding DNA: TGCGCCAGCAGCCGATCAGGGGGGACGGCCCGTGGGACCCAGTACTTC. It yields the protein CASSRSGGTARGTQYF.